This T cell receptor beta chain was recovered during a study of T cell responses to AZD1222 COVID-19 vaccine. Clones were sequenced by immunoSEQ multiplex PCR, and TCRdb holds only the in-frame ones, with some missing. The sample includes tens of thousands of clones, around 87% of them seen just once. The CDR3 extends over 14 amino acids. V was pared by 8 bases and J by 5 bases, with 9 bases of the junction left unmatched. Looked up from germline, CDR1 is MDHEN and CDR2 is SYDVKM. Study-wide results and caveats: No repertoire was sampled before or during the peak T cell response, only after it. There were vaccine-associated CD4 TCRs across spike, dominant at 160-218 and 743-854. Reportedly, close to half of spike-specific TCRs are directed against unmutated variant regions.

As to this clone: Its antigen is undetermined.

This receptor was obtained from an adult in good health. The V and J genes are TRBV28 and TRBJ1-5; TRBD1 matches 7 bases. This specimen consisted of peripheral blood, obtained on day 0 of AZD1222 vaccination. CDR3 nucleotides: TGTGCCAGCGCTCCGGGACAGTATCATCAGCCCCAGCATTTT. It specifies CASAPGQYHQPQHF.